This T cell receptor (beta chain) was found in a study of T cell repertoires in cytomegalovirus infection. Whole-study context: Public TCR beta signatures marked donors with CMV infection and the matching HLA.

CDR1 is SGHAT, CDR2 FQNNGV, per germline. V was clipped by 3 bases and J by 4 bases, with 16 bases between them. The CDR3 sequence is 16 residues long. TCRdb redid the calling of the reads with MiXCR, one entry per CDR3 protein. The sample records under 850,000 distinct CDR3 sequences, about 30% being singletons. As regards this clonotype: The target antigen is unknown.

The sequences come from cultured PBMCs, collected from culture after CMV antigen stimulation. The J gene is TRBJ2-1, the V gene TRBV11-2, with D perhaps TRBD1 or TRBD2 (5 bases each). This receptor was identified in a human donor in good health (CMV status not recorded). Some clones in this sample may be carry-over from other donors' samples. This CDR3 reads CASSLAWGSKYNEQFF. Here the CDR3 DNA reads TGTGCCAGCAGCTTGGCCTGGGGGTCGAAATACAATGAGCAGTTCTTC.